The present TCR beta chain was sequenced within a study of OX40 agonist ivuxolimab in advanced cancers. Any history of autoimmune disease or systemic immunosuppression disqualified patients. Produced via immunoSEQ multiplex PCR; TCRdb's table is partial and in-frame only. This sample carries 20,000 to 30,000 clones, under 95% of them seen once, and the ten largest clones take approximately 49%. Germline V lookup: CDR1 SGHTA, CDR2 FQGTGA. The V and J ends lost 1 base and 9 bases respectively, with 7 bases between them. The length of the CDR3 is 12 residues. The specimen was CD4+ or CD8+ T cells sorted from blood, collected in a trial of the OX40 agonist ivuxolimab. The chain combines TRBV7-3 with TRBJ2-1; D is uncertain. The sequence derives from an adult with an advanced solid tumor such as melanoma, head and neck, liver or kidney cancer. The CDR3 reads CASSLMGGEQFF. The DNA of the CDR3 is TGTGCCAGCAGCTTAATGGGTGGTGAGCAGTTCTTC.